This T cell receptor (beta chain) derives from a study of blood T cell repertoires in COVID-19. On the study more broadly: The origin of the acute and convalescent COVID-19 samples was the United States, Italy and Spain.

In this sample, this clone turned up once. Produced via immunoSEQ multiplex PCR; TCRdb's table is partial and in-frame only. Altogether 150,000 or so clones are present, around 85% being singletons, with the ten largest covering 7% to 10%. The clonotype comes from a man aged 50-59 years who had recovered from COVID-19. The specimen was PBMCs or T cells enriched from blood (not recorded which).

CDR3 amino acids: CASSLVGGGDSNQPQHF. The CDR3 coding sequence is TGTGCCAGCAGCTTGGTCGGAGGGGGGGATAGCAATCAGCCCCAGCATTTT. The rearrangement uses TRBV5-6 and TRBJ1-5; D perhaps matches TRBD1 (6 bases). Germline V gene data show CDR1 as SGHDT and CDR2 as YYEEEE. This CDR3 has 17 amino acids. The V and J ends lost 0 bases and 0 bases respectively, with 13 bases between them.